These 31 T cell receptor beta chains came from one sample sequenced in a study of shared clonotypes between healthy human individuals (dated by TCRdb to 2019 to 2021). Library preparation was by the immunoSEQ multiplex PCR assay. Here the immuneACCESS table is served through TCRdb, limited to in-frame sequences with V and J called. Missing clones are a known gap in these copies; in checked studies unresolved V genes cover under half, and the rest lacks a known reason. This sample lists roughly 1,000,000 clones; about 84% were detected once. Together, the top ten hold 0.6% to 0.7% of the sample. The sample consisted of memory CD4+ T cells from PBMCs. According to the study, the label for this sample's cell subset or site signals: CD45RA-negative fraction. The receptors come from a man aged 18 to 35 in good health. Some clones in this sample may be carry-over from other donors' samples.

Comment on this clone: Other DNA sequences in the sample encode the same CDR3. The chain combines TRBV7-2 with TRBJ1-1, with D uncertain. The CDR3 runs 12 residues. Germline loops: CDR1 SGHTA, CDR2 FQGNSA. V was pared by 1 base and J by 8 bases, with 8 bases between. The CDR3 is CASSLVRTEAFF. The CDR3 nucleotides read TGTGCCAGCAGCTTAGTTCGTACCGAAGCTTTCTTT.

The V gene is TRBV4-2, the J gene TRBJ2-2; D may be TRBD2 (5 bases). V lost 0 bases to trimming and J lost 4 bases, with 12 bases between them. Germline V gene data show CDR1 as LGHNA and CDR2 as YNFKEQ. The CDR3 sequence is 16 residues long. In DNA form, the CDR3 reads TGTGCCAGCAGCCAAGATAAGCGGTGGGGCACCGGGGAGCTGTTTTTT. As protein: CASSQDKRWGTGELFF.

The J gene is TRBJ2-5, the V gene TRBV5-1; TRBD2 might be the D (5 bases). The CDR3 covers 16 residues. CDR1 is SGHRS and CDR2 is YFSETQ in the germline V gene. V dropped 1 base and J dropped 1 base, with 14 bases sitting between them. This chain's CDR3 is CASSLTAGPPQETQYF. The CDR3 DNA follows: TGCGCCAGCAGCTTGACGGCGGGCCCTCCCCAAGAGACCCAGTACTTC.

The CDR3 DNA reads TGCGCCAGCAGCTTGGAGGGCAGCTTCAATCAGCCCCAGCATTTT. Translating gives CASSLEGSFNQPQHF. J is TRBJ1-5 and V is TRBV5-1; D is ambiguous. Germline CDR1 is SGHRS and CDR2 is YFSETQ. V lost 0 bases and J 3 bases, leaving 10 bases between the germline ends. There are 15 residues in the CDR3.

The CDR3 DNA reads as TGCGCCTCCTCGTTCTACCAGCCGGGACTAGCGGAAACTTATGAGCAGTTCTTC. Translated, it gives CASSFYQPGLAETYEQFF. This sequence joins TRBV10-1 and TRBJ2-1; TRBD2 matches at 11 bases. The CDR3 spans 18 residues. V was pared by 11 bases and J by 8 bases, with 23 bases of the junction left unmatched. Germline CDR1 is WNHNN and CDR2 is SYGVQD (reference sequence).

The gene calls are TRBV6-1 and TRBJ2-2; 10 bases map to TRBD2. This CDR3 comprises 15 residues. Germline V CDR1 and CDR2: MNHNS, SASEGT. Unmatched junction bases numbered 0, after V lost 2 bases and J lost 3 bases. In DNA, the CDR3 is TGTGCCAGCAGTGAACTAGCGGGAGACACCGGGGAGCTGTTTTTT. It translates to CASSELAGDTGELFF.

The chain joins TRBV30 to TRBJ2-7; 7 positions match TRBD1. Germline CDR1 is GTSNPN and CDR2 is SVGIG (reference sequence). The CDR3 has 14 residues. V lost 4 bases and J lost 0; bases outside the gene matches: 6. The CDR3: CAWKSGTASYEQYF. The DNA for the CDR3 is TGTGCCTGGAAGTCAGGGACAGCCTCCTACGAGCAGTACTTC.

The CDR3 bases are TGTGCCAGCAGCCGCAGGGGGCCTGGAAACACCATATATTTT. Protein: CASSRRGPGNTIYF. The chain combines TRBV5-6 with TRBJ1-3; the match to TRBD1 covers 8 bases. With 4 bases clipped from V and 2 bases from J, the junction kept 2 bases outside the gene matches. The CDR3 extends over 14 amino acids. Germline values: CDR1 SGHDT, CDR2 YYEEEE.

The chain employs TRBV7-2 and TRBJ2-1; 10 positions match TRBD1. This CDR3 has 15 residues. The germline CDR1 and CDR2 sequences are SGHTA and FQGNSA. The ends lost 5 bases at V and 14 bases at J; junction bases unmatched: 15. The CDR3 protein is CASSRLPGQGLGEFF. The CDR3 region has the DNA TGTGCCAGCAGCCGGCTCCCGGGACAGGGGTTGGGGGAGTTCTTC.

This clone came up a few times. The J gene is TRBJ2-5, the V gene TRBV18; D is uncertain. The CDR3 runs to 15 residues. The germline V and J ends were trimmed by 3 bases and 5 bases, with 16 bases remaining between them. The germline CDR1 and CDR2 sequences are KGHSH and LQKENI. The CDR3 bases are TGTGCCAGCTCACCCCGGGCACCAGCCGGGGAGACCCAGTACTTC. It yields the protein CASSPRAPAGETQYF.

For this clone: The sample has other DNA sequences that encode this CDR3 too. The chain couples TRBV28 to TRBJ1-5, with TRBD1 as a possible D gene (5 bases). CDR3 size: 15 residues. CDR1 is MDHEN and CDR2 is SYDVKM in the germline V gene. Deletions cut 2 bases from V and 2 bases from J, with 10 bases between. The CDR3 nucleotides read TGTGCCAGCAGTTTAGGGGGAGGTGGCAATCAGCCCCAGCATTTT. It codes for CASSLGGGGNQPQHF. Based on the CDR3 plus reference TRBV28 and TRBJ1-5, the full variable domain is DVKVTQSSRYLVKRTGEKVFLECVQDMDHENMFWYRQDPGLGLRLIYFSYDVKMKEKGDIPEGYSVSREKKERFSLILESASTNQTSMYLCASSLGGGGNQPQHFGDGTRLSIL.

The genes are TRBV7-3 and TRBJ2-1; TRBD2 matches at 11 bases. This CDR3 has 16 residues. The junction had 5 bases not matched to a gene; V was cut back by 1 base and J by 6 bases. Germline CDR1 reads SGHTA; CDR2 reads FQGTGA. Here the CDR3 DNA reads TGTGCCAGCAGCTTAAATAGCGGGAGGGCCGGCAATGAGCAGTTCTTC. Translating it yields CASSLNSGRAGNEQFF.

This clone was seen only once. J is TRBJ1-2 and V is TRBV9; 8 bases match TRBD1. Germline CDR1 SGDLS, CDR2 YYNGEE. Trimming cost V 0 bases and J 4 bases; bases outside gene matches: 8. This CDR3 contains 16 residues. The CDR3 nucleotides read TGTGCCAGCAGCGTAGATTCTGGACAGGGCGGCTATGGCTACACCTTC. Encoded protein: CASSVDSGQGGYGYTF.

As for this clone: Mismatch with germline at one junction end may stem from a read error. The rearrangement uses TRBV28 and TRBJ1-2; 8 nucleotides match TRBD1. Germline lookup yields CDR1 MDHEN and CDR2 SYDVKM. CDR3 length: 13 amino acids. CDR3 region: CASGAGGQGGCTF. CDR3 DNA sequence: TGTGCCAGCGGGGCCGGAGGACAGGGCGGCTGCACCTTC.

The chain uses TRBV7-2 and TRBJ1-2; weak D call: TRBD1 (5 bases). Per the germline V gene, CDR1 is SGHTA and CDR2 is FQGNSA. The CDR3 covers 15 residues. Trimming removed 5 bases at V and 2 bases at J, with 15 bases between. The CDR3 DNA reads TGTGCCAGCAGCAAAGGCGGCAGGGCCAACTATGGCTACACCTTC. It specifies CASSKGGRANYGYTF.

The chain uses TRBV27 and TRBJ2-7; 10 bases map to TRBD2. CDR3 length: 17 amino acids. Germline V gene data show CDR1 as MNHEY and CDR2 as SMNVEV (reference sequence). Trimming at V came to 4 bases and at J to 6 bases, leaving 15 bases not matched to a gene. The CDR3 DNA reads TGTGCCAGCAGTTCCAGCGGGAGGGCCTTGGGGTATTTCGAGCAGTACTTC. This sequence encodes CASSSSGRALGYFEQYF.

The CDR3 nucleotides read TGTGCCAGCAGCCCAGCCGGGACAGTGAACACTGAAGCTTTCTTT. The encoded protein is CASSPAGTVNTEAFF. This sequence joins TRBV11-2 and TRBJ1-1, with TRBD1 matching over 7 bases. CDR1 is SGHAT, CDR2 FQNNGV, per germline. The trim removed 5 bases at V and 0 bases at J, leaving 6 bases unmatched. This CDR3 comprises 15 residues.

The chain couples TRBV5-5 to TRBJ2-5; D may correspond to TRBD1 or TRBD2 (6 bases each). Germline V gene sequence: CDR1 SGHKS, CDR2 YYEKEE (reference sequence). This CDR3 contains 14 residues. Trimming cost V 3 bases and J 5 bases, with 14 bases left between them. The CDR3 region is CASSWGAGLETQYF. CDR3 coding DNA: TGTGCCAGCAGCTGGGGGGCGGGCTTGGAGACCCAGTACTTC. Based on the CDR3 plus reference TRBV5-5 and TRBJ2-5, the full variable domain is DAGVTQSPTHLIKTRGQQVTLRCSPISGHKSVSWYQQVLGQGPQFIFQYYEKEERGRGNFPDRFSARQFPNYSSELNVNALLLGDSALYLCASSWGAGLETQYFGPGTRLLVL.

This clone was detected once. V and J are TRBV15 and TRBJ1-4, with a weak D call TRBD1 (5 bases). This CDR3 contains 16 residues. Between the trimmed V and J ends, which lost 0 bases and 8 bases, there was a span of 16 bases. CDR1 is LNHNV and CDR2 is YYDKDF in the germline V gene (reference sequence). The DNA of the CDR3 is TGTGCCACCAGCAGAGATCGCGGGGGGTATGACGAAAAACTGTTTTTT. The encoded protein is CATSRDRGGYDEKLFF. Drawing the rest from reference TRBV15 and TRBJ1-4, the complete variable domain is DAMVIQNPRYQVTQFGKPVTLSCSQTLNHNVMYWYQQKSSQAPKLLFHYYDKDFNNEADTPDNFQSRRPNTSFCFLDIRSPGLGDTAMYLCATSRDRGGYDEKLFFGSGTQLSVL.

This chain joins TRBV5-1 and TRBJ2-1, with 7 bases that match TRBD1. Germline CDR1 and CDR2: SGHRS and YFSETQ. This CDR3 comprises 15 residues. V lost 5 bases to trimming and J lost 2 bases; unmatched junction nucleotides: 7. DNA of the CDR3: TGCGCCAGCAGGTCCCAGGGACAGCCCTACAATGAGCAGTTCTTC. This gives the protein CASRSQGQPYNEQFF.

This clone showed up just a few times. One end of the junction does not line up with germline, which may come from a read error. This chain joins TRBV4-2 and TRBJ1-1, with 7 bases fitting TRBD1. The germline V gene has CDR1 LGHNA and CDR2 YNFKEQ. The CDR3 consists of 17 residues. This CDR3 reads CVSSQGGPGRMNTEAFF. CDR3 sequence (DNA): TGTGTCAGCAGCCAAGGGGGCCCGGGCCGCATGAACACTGAAGCTTTCTTT.

This clone was seen only a few times. This chain links TRBV5-1 with TRBJ1-5; TRBD1 matches 7 bases. The CDR3 extends over 15 amino acids. V was pared by 4 bases and J by 6 bases, with 10 bases of the junction left unmatched. The germline V gene has CDR1 SGHRS and CDR2 YFSETQ. The DNA for the CDR3 is TGCGCCAGCAGCCCTACAGGGGTCCGGGGTCAGCCCCAGCATTTT. This gives the protein CASSPTGVRGQPQHF. Based on the CDR3 plus reference TRBV5-1 and TRBJ1-5, the full variable domain is KAGVTQTPRYLIKTRGQQVTLSCSPISGHRSVSWYQQTPGQGLQFLFEYFSETQRNKGNFPGRFSGRQFSNSRSEMNVSTLELGDSALYLCASSPTGVRGQPQHFGDGTRLSIL.

The genes are TRBV23-1 and TRBJ1-5, with 7 bases aligning to TRBD1. TRBV23-1 is annotated as an ORF whose role is uncertain. The J segment lost 0 bases and the V segment lost 7 bases, leaving 15 bases of the junction unmatched. The CDR3 is 18 residues long. The chain's CDR3 is CASNLGQVQIYSNQPQHF. The CDR3 nucleotides are TGCGCCAGCAACCTCGGACAGGTCCAAATCTATAGCAATCAGCCCCAGCATTTT.

The V and J genes are TRBV5-8 and TRBJ2-3; 8 bases are shared with TRBD1. Germline loops: CDR1 SGHTS, CDR2 YDEGEE. The CDR3 consists of 16 residues. V was pared by 0 bases and J by 2 bases, with 5 bases of the junction left unmatched. The chain's CDR3 is CASSLAGQGVTDTQYF. The CDR3 region has the DNA TGTGCCAGCAGCTTGGCTGGACAGGGAGTCACAGATACGCAGTATTTT.

J is TRBJ2-5 and V is TRBV7-2, with TRBD1 matching over 7 bases. Germline CDR1 reads SGHTA; CDR2 reads FQGNSA. This CDR3 has 13 residues. V was pared by 8 bases and J by 2 bases, with 5 bases of the junction left unmatched. CDR3 in amino acids: CASAHRGQETQYF. DNA for the CDR3: TGTGCCAGCGCCCACAGGGGACAAGAGACCCAGTACTTC. The variable domain in full, completed from reference TRBV7-2 and TRBJ2-5, reads GAGVSQSPSNKVTEKGKDVELRCDPISGHTALYWYRQSLGQGLEFLIYFQGNSAPDKSGLPSDRFSAERTGGSVSTLTIQRTQQEDSAVYLCASAHRGQETQYFGPGTRLLVL.

The CDR3 DNA follows: TGTGCCAGCAGTTCCCGACTAGCGGGAGTGTACTTC. Encoded protein: CASSSRLAGVYF. The V and J genes are TRBV28 and TRBJ2-7; 12 nucleotides align to TRBD2. The germline CDR1 and CDR2 sequences are MDHEN and SYDVKM. This CDR3 spans 12 amino acids. The J segment lost 12 bases and the V segment lost 4 bases, leaving 4 bases of the junction unmatched.

This clone was observed a handful of times. The CDR3 DNA reads TGTGCCATGAGCGGAACAGGGCGGTACGAGCAGTACTTC. This gives the protein CAMSGTGRYEQYF. V is TRBV10-3 and J is TRBJ2-7; D may be TRBD1 (6 bases). The CDR3 is 13 amino acids. Germline lookup yields CDR1 ENHRY and CDR2 SYGVKD. Trimming cost V 9 bases and J 4 bases, with 16 bases left between them.

The chain joins TRBV27 to TRBJ2-1; tentatively, D is TRBD1 or TRBD2 (5 bases each). The CDR3 length is 16 residues. Per germline, CDR1 MNHEY and CDR2 SMNVEV (reference sequence). Trimming removed 6 bases at V and 7 bases at J, with 22 bases between. CDR3 bases: TGTGCCAGCAGCGGGACCAATCCACCCGAGTGGAATGAGCAGTTCTTC. This encodes CASSGTNPPEWNEQFF.

V gene TRBV30 combines with J gene TRBJ2-5; tentatively, D is TRBD2 (5 bases). The J call may not be correct, given that the DNA end is closer to TRBJ2-7. CDR1 is GTSNPN and CDR2 is SVGIG in the germline V gene (reference sequence). The CDR3 has 13 amino acids. The DNA of the CDR3 is TGTGCCTGGAGTGACCGACCCGGGGACGAGCAGTACTTC. This gives the protein CAWSDRPGDEQYF.

V usage is TRBV4-3 and J usage is TRBJ1-1; D gene ambiguous. Trimming cost V 1 base and J 3 bases, with 9 bases left between them. The germline V gene encodes CDR1 LGHNA and CDR2 YSLEER. This CDR3 comprises 14 residues. In nucleotides, the CDR3 is TGCGCCAGCAGCCAAGTAGGCTTAGACACTGAAGCTTTCTTT. Amino acids: CASSQVGLDTEAFF.

This chain links TRBV7-3 with TRBJ2-5; TRBD1 matches at 9 bases. CDR3 length: 14 amino acids. Trimming cost V 4 bases and J 4 bases; bases outside gene matches: 4. The germline gives CDR1 SGHTA, CDR2 FQGTGA. Here the CDR3 DNA reads TGTGCCAGCAGCTCCACAGGGGGCGCAGAGACCCAGTACTTC. This translates into CASSSTGGAETQYF.